This T cell receptor (beta chain) was identified in a study of T cell responses to AZD1222 COVID-19 vaccine. Sequenced by immunoSEQ multiplex PCR; TCRdb stores in-frame clones only, minus some. The data contain 150,000 to 200,000 clones, about 90% of them singletons. From germline, CDR1 is SGHAT and CDR2 FQDESV (reference sequence). Trimming cost V 3 bases and J 2 bases; bases outside gene matches: 2. The CDR3 is 14 residues long. This specimen consisted of peripheral blood, obtained 28 days after the second AZD1222 dose. This receptor was obtained from an adult who received the AZD1222 COVID-19 vaccine. This chain connects TRBV11-1 to TRBJ2-7; 9 bases fit TRBD1. CDR3 loop: CASSLGQGAYEQYF. CDR3 in DNA: TGTGCCAGCAGCTTGGGACAGGGAGCCTACGAGCAGTACTTC.